One and the same sample provided the 26 T cell receptor beta chains below, sequenced in a study of blood T cell repertoires in COVID-19. Sequenced by immunoSEQ multiplex PCR; TCRdb stores in-frame clones only, minus some. The sample has 250,000 to 300,000 clones, about 81% seen once. The specimen was PBMCs or T cells enriched from blood (not recorded which). The receptor source for this set is a man aged 25-45 years with acute COVID-19.

This chain links TRBV6-2 or TRBV6-3 with TRBJ2-7, with 7 positions matching TRBD2. Losses at the gene ends were 6 bases for V and 2 bases for J; bases not matched to a gene: 7. Germline-derived CDR1 and CDR2 are MNHEY and SVGEGT. CDR3 length: 14 amino acids. The CDR3, as DNA: TGTGCCAGCAGCCGACTAGCAGAGCCCTACGAGCAGTACGTC. This sequence encodes CASSRLAEPYEQYV.

The V gene is TRBV7-9, the J gene TRBJ2-5, with TRBD2 identical over 7 bases. The germline V gene encodes CDR1 SEHNR and CDR2 FQNEAQ (reference sequence). This CDR3 has 14 amino acids. V lost 5 bases, J lost 5 bases, and 8 bases stayed unmatched. DNA for the CDR3: TGTGCCAGCAGCCGAAGCGGGGTCGGTGAGACCCAGTACTTC. Translation gives CASSRSGVGETQYF.

The rearrangement joins TRBV11-2 to TRBJ1-2, with 8 bases lining up with TRBD1. Trimming took 3 bases from V and 8 from J; bases not matched to a gene: 8. The CDR3 covers 14 residues. The germline V gene has CDR1 SGHAT and CDR2 FQNNGV. The CDR3 region is CASSLGGQASGYTF. The DNA of the CDR3 is TGTGCCAGCAGCTTGGGGGGACAGGCCTCGGGCTACACCTTC.

J is TRBJ2-7 and V is TRBV11-2; possible D gene TRBD1, 6 bases. In germline, CDR1 is SGHAT, CDR2 FQNNGV. CDR3 size: 12 residues. Trimming took 1 base from V and 6 from J, leaving 7 bases between them. CDR3 amino acids: CASSLAGVEQYV. DNA of the CDR3: TGTGCCAGCAGCTTAGCAGGGGTCGAGCAGTACGTC.

This clone occurred once. This chain links TRBV2 with TRBJ2-3; D is unresolved. Germline V lookup: CDR1 SNHLY, CDR2 FYNNEI. This CDR3 region has 12 residues. Trimming left V 4 bases short and J 0 bases short, with 2 bases between. The CDR3 DNA reads TGTGCCAGCAGTGTAAGCACAGATACGCAGTATTTT. Residues: CASSVSTDTQYF.

This chain connects TRBV19 to TRBJ1-6, with TRBD1 matching 7 bases. This CDR3 region has 13 residues. Unmatched junction bases numbered 7, after V lost 11 bases and J lost 6 bases. The germline V gene encodes CDR1 LNHDA and CDR2 SQIVND (reference sequence). The CDR3 DNA reads TGTGCCGGGGGGACAGACATTAATTCACCCCTCCACTTT. Its translation: CAGGTDINSPLHF.

V usage is TRBV3-1 (or the pseudogene TRBV3-2) and J usage is TRBJ2-7; possibly TRBD2 for D (5 bases). Germline V gene sequence: CDR1 LGHDT, CDR2 YNNKEL (reference sequence). The CDR3 is made up of 13 amino acids. V lost 1 base to trimming and J lost 10 bases, with 14 bases between them. CDR3 loop: CASSQARRSCQYV. The CDR3 region has the DNA TGTGCCAGCAGCCAAGCGAGGAGGAGCTGCCAGTACGTC.

The rearrangement links TRBV2 to TRBJ1-6, with D tentatively TRBD1 (5 bases). The CDR3 contains 14 residues. From germline, CDR1 is SNHLY and CDR2 FYNNEI. V was pared by 7 bases and J by 10 bases, with 17 bases between. The CDR3 DNA reads TGTGCCAGCACCCACTTTTCTCAGGGCTCACCCCTCCACTTT. Amino acids: CASTHFSQGSPLHF. The whole variable domain, filled in from reference TRBV2 and TRBJ1-6, reads EPEVTQTPSHQVTQMGQEVILRCVPISNHLYFYWYRQILGQKVEFLVSFYNNEISEKSEIFDDQFSVERPDGSNFTLKIRSTKLEDSAMYFCASTHFSQGSPLHFGNGTRLTVT.

The chain recombines TRBV11-2 with TRBJ2-7; possible D gene TRBD1, 6 bases. Trimming stripped 5 bases from V and 6 bases from J, with 17 bases between. This CDR3 contains 14 residues. CDR1 and CDR2 from the germline V gene are SGHAT and FQNNGV. CDR3 bases: TGTGCCAGCAGCGCCACAGGGCCCATGGGCGAGCAGTACGTC. Its translation: CASSATGPMGEQYV.

This clone was detected only once. This chain uses TRBV6-5 with TRBJ2-1; TRBD1 is a possible D gene (5 bases). Per the germline V gene, CDR1 is MNHEY and CDR2 is SVGAGI. The CDR3 spans 16 residues. V was trimmed by 4 bases and J by 2 bases, leaving 15 bases between them. CDR3 amino acids: CASSWVGARPYNEQFF. CDR3 DNA: TGTGCCAGCAGTTGGGTAGGGGCAAGGCCCTACAATGAGCAGTTCTTC.

The rearrangement joins TRBV5-1 to TRBJ2-5; D is perhaps TRBD2 (6 bases). The CDR3 is made up of 14 amino acids. Germline-derived CDR1 and CDR2 are SGHRS and YFSETQ. The V end lost 2 bases, the J end lost 5 bases, and 13 bases lay between the germline ends. The CDR3 DNA is TGCGCCAGCAGCTTCCAGACTAGTATGGAGACCCAGTACTTC. Protein product: CASSFQTSMETQYF.

The rearrangement uses TRBV28 and TRBJ1-5; D perhaps matches TRBD1 (6 bases). Trimming shortened V by 9 bases and J by 6 bases, and 18 bases separated the two germline ends. In germline, CDR1 is MDHEN, CDR2 SYDVKM. This CDR3 has 14 amino acids. For the CDR3, the DNA is TGTGCCAGTTTTTTCGGGGGGCCCAGTCAGCCCCAGCATTTT. This codes for CASFFGGPSQPQHF.

This chain joins TRBV2 and TRBJ2-5; the match to TRBD2 covers 12 bases. Germline V lookup: CDR1 SNHLY, CDR2 FYNNEI. The junction had 5 bases not matched to a gene; V was cut back by 5 bases and J by 4 bases. CDR3 length: 15 residues. CDR3 residues: CASSSSGGAVETQYF. In nucleotides, the CDR3 is TGTGCCAGCAGTTCTAGCGGGGGGGCGGTAGAGACCCAGTACTTC. The entire variable domain, with the rest obtained from reference TRBV2 and TRBJ2-5, is as follows: EPEVTQTPSHQVTQMGQEVILRCVPISNHLYFYWYRQILGQKVEFLVSFYNNEISEKSEIFDDQFSVERPDGSNFTLKIRSTKLEDSAMYFCASSSSGGAVETQYFGPGTRLLVL.

The chain is built from TRBV28 and TRBJ1-2; possibly TRBD1 for D (5 bases). In germline, CDR1 is MDHEN, CDR2 SYDVKM. The CDR3 totals 15 residues. V lost 4 bases to trimming and J lost 0 bases, with 12 bases between them. The CDR3 protein is CASSSPTTANYGYTF. CDR3 nucleotides: TGTGCCAGCAGTTCCCCGACGACAGCTAACTATGGCTACACCTTC.

The chain employs TRBV6-1 and TRBJ1-3; 10 bases match TRBD1. Unmatched junction bases numbered 6, after V lost 2 bases and J lost 2 bases. Looked up from germline, CDR1 is MNHNS and CDR2 is SASEGT. The CDR3 spans 17 residues. The CDR3 sequence: CASSENPGQGTGNTIYF. CDR3 bases: TGTGCCAGCAGTGAAAATCCGGGACAGGGGACTGGAAACACCATATATTTT.

The J gene is TRBJ1-4, the V gene TRBV3-1 (or the pseudogene TRBV3-2), with no clear D. V lost 3 bases and J lost 8, with 13 bases in between. This CDR3 is built from 14 residues. Germline V CDR1 and CDR2: LGHDT, YNNKEL (reference sequence). CDR3 nucleotides: TGTGCCAGCAGCCAGGCAGACACTGGGGAAAAACTGTTTTTT. Protein product: CASSQADTGEKLFF.

The genes are TRBV11-2 and TRBJ2-3; D unresolved. The length of the CDR3 is 15 residues. Germline V CDR1 and CDR2: SGHAT, FQNNGV. V was shortened by 5 bases and J by 0 bases, with 12 bases between the two germline ends. The CDR3 loop reads CASSLKSTSTDTQYF. The CDR3 DNA reads as TGTGCCAGCAGCCTGAAGTCGACTAGCACAGATACGCAGTATTTT.

The genes are TRBV3-1 (or the pseudogene TRBV3-2) and TRBJ1-4, with 8 bases identical to TRBD1. Trimming cost V 1 base and J 8 bases; bases outside gene matches: 9. CDR1 is LGHDT, CDR2 YNNKEL, per germline (reference sequence). The CDR3 spans 16 residues. The CDR3 spells CASSQVTGDPYEKLFF. For the CDR3, the DNA is TGTGCCAGCAGCCAAGTGACAGGGGATCCGTACGAAAAACTGTTTTTT.

This chain uses TRBV6-4 with TRBJ2-2, with TRBD1 identical over 7 bases. V lost 2 bases and J lost 5; bases outside the gene matches: 8. Germline lookup yields CDR1 MRHNA and CDR2 SNTAGT. This CDR3 contains 16 residues. The CDR3 loop is CASSDLNRGMTGELFF. The CDR3 DNA follows: TGTGCCAGCAGTGACCTAAACAGGGGAATGACCGGGGAGCTGTTTTTT.

The V gene is TRBV2, the J gene TRBJ2-5; perhaps TRBD2 as D (6 bases). The CDR3 totals 15 residues. Germline CDR1 is SNHLY and CDR2 is FYNNEI. Trimming removed 6 bases from V and 0 bases from J, with 14 bases in between. The CDR3 spells CASRAGGGYQETQYF. The CDR3 DNA reads TGTGCCAGCAGAGCCGGCGGAGGGTACCAAGAGACCCAGTACTTC.

The J gene is TRBJ2-1, the V gene TRBV4-1; D possibly corresponds to TRBD1 (5 bases). CDR3 size: 17 residues. Germline V gene sequence: CDR1 MGHRA, CDR2 YSYEKL. With 4 bases removed from V and 4 bases from J, the gap between germline ends came to 20 bases. The CDR3 here is CASSRLMGRGIYNEQFF. The CDR3 DNA reads TGCGCCAGCAGCCGCCTAATGGGAAGGGGCATTTACAATGAGCAGTTCTTC.

The chain recombines TRBV19 with TRBJ2-2; the D gene is possibly TRBD1 (5 bases). V lost 3 bases and J 7 bases, leaving 15 bases between the germline ends. The CDR3 totals 15 residues. Germline V lookup: CDR1 LNHDA, CDR2 SQIVND (reference sequence). This chain's CDR3 is CASSIRSQGGGELFF. As DNA, the CDR3 is TGTGCCAGTAGTATTAGAAGTCAGGGTGGCGGGGAGCTGTTTTTT.

The rearrangement links TRBV7-3 to TRBJ2-1, with 11 bases lining up with TRBD2. V shed 4 bases, J shed 4 bases, and the junction held 3 bases outside the gene matches. The CDR3 sequence is 15 residues long. CDR1 and CDR2 (germline): SGHTA, FQGTGA. This chain's CDR3 is CASSSGLAAYNEQFF. DNA of the CDR3: TGTGCCAGCAGCTCGGGACTAGCGGCTTACAATGAGCAGTTCTTC.

The chain uses TRBV6-5 and TRBJ1-6, with 10 bases lining up with TRBD1. The junction had 6 bases not matched to a gene; V was cut back by 6 bases and J by 13 bases. The CDR3 runs 13 residues. The germline gives CDR1 MNHEY, CDR2 SVGAGI. This CDR3 reads CASSATTGGPLHF. The DNA for the CDR3 is TGTGCCAGCAGCGCAACGACAGGGGGCCCCCTCCACTTT.

The genes are TRBV6-5 and TRBJ1-2, with D possibly matching TRBD1 (6 bases). Germline CDR1 reads MNHEY; CDR2 reads SVGAGI. This CDR3 is built from 13 residues. Deletions cut 4 bases from V and 7 bases from J, with 13 bases between. In DNA, the CDR3 is TGTGCCAGCAGTTCTAGGCAGGGGCTTGGCTACACCTTC. Translated: CASSSRQGLGYTF.

The chain combines TRBV5-7 with TRBJ2-5; 8 bases map to TRBD1. TRBV5-7 is recorded as an ORF, its role being uncertain. J lost 10 bases, V lost 2 bases, and 7 bases had no gene match. The CDR3 length is 13 residues. The CDR3 region is CASSFGDRPNQYF. CDR3 nucleotides: TGTGCCAGCAGCTTCGGGGACAGGCCGAACCAGTACTTC.